The text below deals with one T cell receptor beta chain. Its target is not known. Sequencing was performed with immunoSEQ multiplex PCR; in TCRdb, only in-frame clones are kept and a portion is missing. Among around 140,000 clones listed, around 93% were seen once. These data belong to a study of OX40 agonist ivuxolimab in advanced cancers. The study's findings and limits: CD4+ and CD8+ blood T cells expanded clonally by week 6 at 0.1 to 3.0 mg/kg.

Germline CDR1 reads SGHNT; CDR2 reads YYREEE (reference sequence). The CDR3 contains 13 residues. The V gene lost 8 bases and the J gene lost 1 base, with 12 bases spanning the gap. The sample here was CD4+ or CD8+ T cells sorted from blood, taken in a trial of the OX40 agonist ivuxolimab. This sequence was found in an adult with an advanced solid tumor such as melanoma, head and neck, liver or kidney cancer. This rearrangement joins TRBV5-4 to TRBJ1-1, with a tentative D call TRBD1 (6 bases). CDR3 DNA sequence: TGTGCCAGTGGTGAGGGGGGGAACACTGAAGCTTTCTTT. It translates to CASGEGGNTEAFF. The variable domain in full, completed from reference TRBV5-4 and TRBJ1-1, reads ETGVTQSPTHLIKTRGQQVTLRCSSQSGHNTVSWYQQALGQGPQFIFQYYREEENGRGNFPPRFSGLQFPNYSSELNVNALELDDSALYLCASGEGGNTEAFFGQGTRLTVV.